Each of the 29 T cell receptor beta chains below was sequenced from the same sample in a study of T cells after yellow fever vaccination. TCRdb called the 5' RACE reads again in MiXCR, with one record for every CDR3 protein. The data show hundreds of thousands of distinct CDR3 sequences, 12% seen once. The source was PBMCs, collected on the day of the yellow fever booster vaccination. Receptors were obtained from a man aged 25 to 40 who received the YFV17D yellow fever vaccine.

V usage is TRBV15 and J usage is TRBJ1-5; no reliable D call. The germline V gene encodes CDR1 LNHNV and CDR2 YYDKDF (reference sequence). V lost 8 bases and J lost 0, with 14 bases in between. CDR3 size: 15 residues. As DNA, the CDR3 is TGTGCCACCGGACGTTCGGGGAATAGCAATCAGCCCCAGCATTTT. This codes for CATGRSGNSNQPQHF.

The rearrangement links TRBV20-1 to TRBJ2-7, with 8 nucleotides matching TRBD2. The CDR3 spans 13 residues. Germline CDR1 DFQATT, CDR2 SNEGSKA (reference sequence). J lost 0 bases, V lost 6 bases, and 4 bases had no gene match. This chain's CDR3 is CSARGGHSYEQYF. The CDR3 DNA reads as TGCAGTGCCCGGGGGGGGCACTCCTACGAGCAGTACTTC.

The rearrangement links TRBV15 to TRBJ2-7; TRBD2 matches 7 bases. CDR1 is LNHNV, CDR2 YYDKDF, per germline (reference sequence). V was clipped by 1 base and J by 9 bases; unmatched bases: 0. The CDR3 spans 11 residues. The CDR3 coding sequence is TGTGCCACCAGCAGAGGGGGGGGGCAGTACTTC. It codes for CATSRGGGQYF.

This clonotype was seen more than once but under ten times. This sequence joins TRBV2 and TRBJ2-2; 9 positions match TRBD2. CDR3 size: 17 residues. In germline, CDR1 is SNHLY, CDR2 FYNNEI. Losses at the gene ends were 8 bases for V and 4 bases for J; bases not matched to a gene: 14. The CDR3 is CASEPGLAGFSTGELFF. The CDR3 region has the DNA TGTGCCAGCGAGCCGGGACTAGCCGGATTTAGCACCGGGGAGCTGTTTTTT.

V and J are TRBV20-1 and TRBJ1-1; 10 bases match TRBD1. The CDR3 runs to 12 residues. V lost 6 bases to trimming and J lost 8 bases; unmatched junction nucleotides: 6. Germline V lookup: CDR1 DFQATT, CDR2 SNEGSKA (reference sequence). CDR3 loop: CSATTGGSEAFF. CDR3 DNA: TGCAGTGCCACGACAGGGGGCTCGGAAGCTTTCTTT.

This chain joins TRBV4-3 and TRBJ1-5, with 7 bases identical to TRBD1. From germline, CDR1 is LGHNA and CDR2 YSLEER. This CDR3 comprises 15 residues. V gave up 4 bases and J gave up 4 bases; unmatched junction bases: 7. CDR3 sequence (DNA): TGCGCCAGCAGCCTGGAACAGGGGCTAAATCAGCCCCAGCATTTT. Translating it yields CASSLEQGLNQPQHF.

This chain links TRBV7-8 with TRBJ1-3; D call uncertain. V lost 8 bases, J lost 0 bases, and 14 bases lay in between. Germline values: CDR1 SGHVS, CDR2 FQNEAQ. This CDR3 has 15 amino acids. The CDR3 bases are TGTGCCAGCCAGATCACCCAAAGCTCTGGAAACACCATATATTTT. Translating gives CASQITQSSGNTIYF.

This chain uses TRBV5-1 with TRBJ2-1; TRBD1 might be the D (6 bases). From germline, CDR1 is SGHRS and CDR2 YFSETQ. Deletions cut 0 bases from V and 5 bases from J, with 9 bases between. CDR3 size: 14 residues. CDR3 sequence reads: CASSLGRTDNEQFF. CDR3 nucleotide sequence: TGCGCCAGCAGCTTGGGGAGGACAGACAATGAGCAGTTCTTC. Filled out from reference TRBV5-1 and TRBJ2-1, the complete variable domain reads KAGVTQTPRYLIKTRGQQVTLSCSPISGHRSVSWYQQTPGQGLQFLFEYFSETQRNKGNFPGRFSGRQFSNSRSEMNVSTLELGDSALYLCASSLGRTDNEQFFGPGTRLTVL.

This rearrangement joins TRBV20-1 to TRBJ1-2; no clear D. The CDR3 consists of 12 residues. Germline loops: CDR1 DFQATT, CDR2 SNEGSKA (reference sequence). The ends were cut back, 5 bases at V and 4 bases at J, with 11 bases in the middle. The CDR3 loop reads CSAAVQAYGYTF. The CDR3, as DNA: TGCAGTGCTGCGGTCCAGGCCTATGGCTACACCTTC.

This clonotype was counted only a few times. J is TRBJ2-1 and V is TRBV24-1; TRBD1 agrees at 7 bases. The CDR3 is 13 amino acids. Germline values: CDR1 KGHDR, CDR2 SFDVKD. V was clipped by 9 bases and J by 4 bases; unmatched bases: 5. The CDR3 is CATVRDSYNEQFF. The CDR3 bases are TGTGCCACCGTAAGGGACAGTTACAATGAGCAGTTCTTC.

This clonotype was counted ten times or more. The rearrangement links TRBV20-1 to TRBJ2-7; 10 bases line up with TRBD2. The J segment lost 3 bases and the V segment lost 5 bases, leaving 7 bases of the junction unmatched. The CDR3 has 14 residues. Germline V CDR1 and CDR2: DFQATT, SNEGSKA (reference sequence). The CDR3 DNA reads TGCAGTGCTGAATCAGGACTAGCGGACTACGAGCAGTACTTC. It codes for CSAESGLADYEQYF.

This chain connects TRBV7-2 to TRBJ1-6; D is possibly TRBD1 (5 bases). Trimming took off 2 bases at V and 6 bases at J, with 14 bases between the two ends. Germline lookup yields CDR1 SGHTA and CDR2 FQGNSA. This CDR3 is 16 amino acids long. CDR3 residues: CASSLNSGGRNSPLHF. The CDR3 region has the DNA TGTGCCAGCAGCTTAAATAGCGGGGGACGTAATTCACCCCTCCACTTT.

This clonotype was observed many times. The chain links TRBV10-3 to TRBJ2-4; 7 bases align to TRBD1. V was clipped by 3 bases and J by 1 base; unmatched bases: 0. CDR1 ENHRY and CDR2 SYGVKD come from the germline V gene. The CDR3 sequence is 14 residues long. CDR3 region: CAISEQGAKNIQYF. In DNA form, the CDR3 reads TGTGCCATCAGTGAACAGGGGGCCAAAAACATTCAGTACTTC.

This clonotype has just a few counts. The J gene is TRBJ2-7, the V gene TRBV5-5; D unclear. The CDR3 covers 13 residues. Germline V gives CDR1 SGHKS, CDR2 YYEKEE (reference sequence). V was shortened by 5 bases and J by 0 bases, with 9 bases between the two germline ends. This CDR3 reads CASSDVSSYEQYF. The DNA of the CDR3 is TGTGCCAGCAGTGACGTGAGCTCCTACGAGCAGTACTTC. The variable domain in full, with the rest retrieved from reference TRBV5-5 and TRBJ2-7, is DAGVTQSPTHLIKTRGQQVTLRCSPISGHKSVSWYQQVLGQGPQFIFQYYEKEERGRGNFPDRFSARQFPNYSSELNVNALLLGDSALYLCASSDVSSYEQYFGPGTRLTVT.

This sequence joins TRBV21-1 and TRBJ2-1; the table's TRBD2 call for D was not verified on the DNA. TRBV21-1 is a recognized pseudogene. This CDR3 has 15 residues. CDR3: CASSKVGSRANEQFF. Here the CDR3 DNA reads TGTGCCAGCAGCAAAGTTGGCTCTAGGGCCAATGAGCAGTTCTTC.

Turning to this clonotype: A much larger clone lies a single base off, so this may be a read error. The rearrangement links TRBV20-1 to TRBJ2-1; D is ambiguous. Germline V gene lookup returns CDR1 DFQATT and CDR2 SNEGSKA (reference sequence). V dropped 1 base and J dropped 7 bases, with 5 bases sitting between them. This CDR3 spans 11 amino acids. The CDR3 nucleotides read TGCAGTGCTAGAGGGATTAATGAGCAGTTCTTC. Translating it yields CSARGINEQFF.

This clonotype appeared many times. The chain uses TRBV11-1 and TRBJ2-1, with 12 bases lining up with TRBD2. The V and J ends lost 5 bases and 2 bases, in that order; junction bases with no gene match: 13. Germline V gene data show CDR1 as SGHAT and CDR2 as FQDESV (reference sequence). The CDR3 is 19 amino acids. As DNA, the CDR3 is TGTGCCAGCAGCCTCCTTCCCGGGACTAGCGGGCTACCCTACAATGAGCAGTTCTTC. Its protein is CASSLLPGTSGLPYNEQFF.

The V call is TRBV5-1, the J call TRBJ1-3, with D hard to call. CDR1 and CDR2 from the germline V gene are SGHRS and YFSETQ. Trimming stripped 4 bases from V and 3 bases from J, with 14 bases between. This CDR3 spans 15 amino acids. CDR3 protein: CASSLDGDSGNTIYF. CDR3 in DNA: TGCGCCAGCAGCCTGGACGGGGATAGTGGAAACACCATATATTTT.

Of note for this clonotype: At one of its ends the junction is not consistent with the germline gene, which may arise from a read error. The V call is TRBV20-1, the J call TRBJ2-5; 16 nucleotides agree with TRBD2. Per the germline V gene, CDR1 is DFQATT and CDR2 is SNEGSKA (reference sequence). The CDR3 has 16 amino acids. CDR3 protein: CCAEGTSGRAQETQYF. CDR3 bases: TGCTGTGCTGAAGGGACTAGCGGGAGGGCCCAAGAGACCCAGTACTTC.

This clonotype was detected only a few times. The V and J genes are TRBV3-1 and TRBJ1-1; D gene uncertain. V gave up 4 bases and J gave up 9 bases, with 12 bases separating them. From germline, CDR1 is LGHDT and CDR2 YNNKEL (reference sequence). The CDR3 contains 12 residues. CDR3 sequence (DNA): TGTGCCAGCAGCCGAACAAGGTCTCAAGCTTTCTTT. Translation: CASSRTRSQAFF. The entire variable domain, with the rest obtained from reference TRBV3-1 and TRBJ1-1, is as follows: DTAVSQTPKYLVTQMGNDKSIKCEQNLGHDTMYWYKQDSKKFLKIMFSYNNKELIINETVPNRFSPKSPDKAHLNLHINSLELGDSAVYFCASSRTRSQAFFGQGTRLTVV.

This clonotype was seen only a few times. The gene calls are TRBV7-2 and TRBJ2-2; 7 bases are a match to TRBD2. Trimming removed 1 base from V and 2 bases from J; junction bases left unmatched: 4. Germline assignment: CDR1 SGHTA and CDR2 FQGNSA. The CDR3 length is 16 residues. Here the CDR3 DNA reads TGTGCCAGCAGCTTAGGACCAGCGGGAAACACCGGGGAGCTGTTTTTT. Translation: CASSLGPAGNTGELFF.

In its sample, this clonotype was seen a few times. V and J are TRBV5-1 and TRBJ2-5; D not resolved. V was clipped by 5 bases and J by 4 bases, with 12 bases between them. Germline CDR1 and CDR2: SGHRS and YFSETQ. The CDR3 has 13 residues. CDR3 bases: TGCGCCAGCAGTCGCGAGCGTGGAGAGACCCAGTACTTC. Translating gives CASSRERGETQYF.

The chain employs TRBV6-6 and TRBJ2-3, with D hard to call. The CDR3 spans 11 residues. Trimming removed 8 bases at V and 6 bases at J, with 9 bases between. Germline loops: CDR1 MNHNY, CDR2 SVGAGI (reference sequence). CDR3 sequence (DNA): TGTGCCAGCGGCGTTGGGGATACGCAGTATTTT. Its translation: CASGVGDTQYF.

In this sample, this clonotype turned up many times. The chain employs TRBV5-1 and TRBJ2-5; no clear D gene. V was pared by 2 bases and J by 0 bases, with 14 bases between. CDR3 length equals 16 residues. Germline V gene lookup returns CDR1 SGHRS and CDR2 YFSETQ. CDR3 nucleotide sequence: TGCGCCAGCAGCTTAAGGCCACCGGAGCACCAAGAGACCCAGTACTTC. Translated, it gives CASSLRPPEHQETQYF.

This chain joins TRBV5-1 and TRBJ1-1; D perhaps matches TRBD1 (5 bases). Germline CDR1 reads SGHRS; CDR2 reads YFSETQ. V was trimmed by 4 bases and J by 10 bases, leaving 17 bases between them. CDR3 size: 13 residues. Here the CDR3 reads CASSPAQGELAFF. Written as DNA, the CDR3 is TGCGCCAGCAGCCCGGCCCAAGGGGAGTTAGCTTTCTTT.

This clonotype was seen only a few times. The genes are TRBV14 and TRBJ2-3; 10 bases agree with TRBD2. Losses at the gene ends were 4 bases for V and 2 bases for J; bases not matched to a gene: 6. The CDR3 contains 16 residues. The germline V gene encodes CDR1 SGHDN and CDR2 FVKESK. CDR3 sequence (DNA): TGTGCCAGCAGCCGCTGGACTAGCGGAAACACAGATACGCAGTATTTT. Encoded protein: CASSRWTSGNTDTQYF.

This clonotype was observed a few times. The J gene is TRBJ2-2, the V gene TRBV7-2; 8 nucleotides align to TRBD1. Germline V gives CDR1 SGHTA, CDR2 FQGNSA. V dropped 5 bases and J dropped 0; count of bases not matched to a gene: 5. CDR3 size: 16 residues. The CDR3 loop is CASSKRQGTNTGELFF. The DNA of the CDR3 is TGTGCCAGCAGCAAACGACAGGGGACGAACACCGGGGAGCTGTTTTTT.

In this sample, this clonotype turned up a few times. V gene TRBV15 combines with J gene TRBJ2-1; D not resolved. Looked up from germline, CDR1 is LNHNV and CDR2 is YYDKDF (reference sequence). CDR3 length: 15 amino acids. V lost 1 base and J lost 0, with 7 bases in between. The CDR3 DNA reads as TGTGCCACCAGCAGAGCCCCAACCTCCTACAATGAGCAGTTCTTC. Translating gives CATSRAPTSYNEQFF.

This clonotype was detected many times. CDR3 coding DNA: TGTGCCAGCAGTCCACAGGGTTCCGAGCAGTACTTC. It encodes CASSPQGSEQYF. This rearrangement joins TRBV12-3 or TRBV12-4 to TRBJ2-7; perhaps TRBD1 as D (6 bases). This CDR3 is built from 12 residues. V lost 5 bases to trimming and J lost 6 bases, with 11 bases between them.